The next 17 T cell receptor beta chains were all read from a single sample in a study of shared clonotypes between healthy human individuals. CD8 cells regarded as naive lacked CD45RO, were positively chosen for CCR7, and omitted terminally differentiated effector memory CD45RA+ cells. Sequencing was performed with immunoSEQ multiplex PCR; in TCRdb, only in-frame clones are kept and a portion is missing. The table has roughly 2 million clones, about 95% seen once. The specimen was naive CD8+ T cells sorted from blood. Receptor source: a young man in good health.

The V and J genes are TRBV16 and TRBJ2-1; maybe TRBD2 (5 bases). The CDR3 is 17 residues long. The V end was cut by 0 bases, the J end by 2 bases, with 14 bases between. The germline CDR1 and CDR2 sequences are KGHSY and FQNENV. The CDR3 DNA follows: TGTGCCAGCAGCCAATCGATTACGGGGTTAACCTACAATGAGCAGTTCTTC. It is translated as CASSQSITGLTYNEQFF.

With regard to this clone: The sample contains more than one DNA sequence encoding this CDR3. The genes are TRBV27 and TRBJ1-1; D not resolved. In germline, CDR1 is MNHEY, CDR2 SMNVEV (reference sequence). V lost 1 base to trimming and J lost 5 bases, with 11 bases between them. The CDR3 spans 14 residues. The CDR3 loop reads CASSLWGGETEAFF. CDR3 nucleotide sequence: TGTGCCAGCAGTTTATGGGGAGGAGAAACTGAAGCTTTCTTT.

The genes are TRBV9 and TRBJ2-6, with 8 nucleotides matching TRBD1. The ends lost 4 bases at V and 3 bases at J; junction bases unmatched: 12. The CDR3 is 18 amino acids. Germline values: CDR1 SGDLS, CDR2 YYNGEE. The DNA for the CDR3 is TGTGCCAGCAGCATCACCTTTGGGACAGGAGGTGGGGCCAACGTCCTGACTTTC. Residues: CASSITFGTGGGANVLTF.

This chain links TRBV13 with TRBJ2-7, with D possibly matching TRBD2 (6 bases). CDR3 length: 14 residues. Trimming cost V 2 bases and J 2 bases, with 10 bases left between them. Germline V CDR1 and CDR2: PRHDT, FYEKMQ (reference sequence). CDR3 region: CASSLQGLTYEQYF. The DNA for the CDR3 is TGTGCCAGCAGCTTACAGGGACTGACCTACGAGCAGTACTTC.

This rearrangement joins TRBV14 to TRBJ2-7; no clear D gene. This CDR3 is 15 amino acids long. V lost 0 bases, J lost 5 bases, and 14 bases lay in between. Germline V gene sequence: CDR1 SGHDN, CDR2 FVKESK. The CDR3 reads CASSQDGSVSDEQYF. Written as DNA, the CDR3 is TGTGCCAGCAGCCAAGACGGCAGTGTGAGCGACGAGCAGTACTTC.

This clone has just a few counts. The V gene is TRBV4-1, the J gene TRBJ1-6; possibly TRBD1 for D (6 bases). V was trimmed by 1 base and J by 15 bases, leaving 16 bases between them. This CDR3 comprises 14 residues. Germline CDR1 reads MGHRA; CDR2 reads YSYEKL. CDR3 DNA sequence: TGCGCCAGCAGCCAAGGAGGGGGGCCACTACTCCTCCACTTT. Translated, it gives CASSQGGGPLLLHF.

This rearrangement joins TRBV6-1 to TRBJ1-5; D not resolved. V lost 7 bases and J lost 1, with 11 bases in between. The CDR3 spans 14 residues. The germline V gene encodes CDR1 MNHNS and CDR2 SASEGT. CDR3 residues: CASTKILSNQPQHF. The CDR3 region has the DNA TGTGCCAGCACTAAGATTTTGAGCAATCAGCCCCAGCATTTT.

This chain joins TRBV10-2 and TRBJ2-1; tentative D call: TRBD2 (6 bases). CDR3 length: 14 residues. Germline V gene data show CDR1 as WSHSY and CDR2 as SAAADI. Between the trimmed V and J ends, which lost 0 bases and 6 bases, there was a span of 9 bases. The CDR3: CASSESTSTNEQFF. CDR3 bases: TGCGCCAGCAGTGAGTCGACTAGTACCAATGAGCAGTTCTTC.

The chain recombines TRBV5-1 with TRBJ1-1, with a weak D call TRBD1 (5 bases). V lost 6 bases, J lost 0 bases, and 9 bases lay in between. Germline V gene sequence: CDR1 SGHRS, CDR2 YFSETQ. This CDR3 region has 13 residues. This chain's CDR3 is CASKTVLNTEAFF. CDR3 coding DNA: TGCGCCAGCAAGACAGTCTTGAACACTGAAGCTTTCTTT.

This chain uses TRBV5-6 with TRBJ2-7, with D perhaps given as TRBD1 or TRBD2 (5 bases each). V was pared by 3 bases and J by 5 bases, with 12 bases between. Germline CDR1 reads SGHDT; CDR2 reads YYEEEE. CDR3 length: 13 amino acids. The CDR3 loop is CASSYVGVNEQYF. The DNA of the CDR3 is TGTGCCAGCAGCTATGTGGGGGTGAACGAGCAGTACTTC.

With regard to this clone: A read error may account for a junction end that differs from germline. V is TRBV7-7 and J is TRBJ1-5; TRBD1 aligns across 7 bases. Germline CDR1 is SSHAT and CDR2 is FNYEAQ (reference sequence). This CDR3 comprises 18 residues. CDR3 residues: CASSHGGRGLDSNQPQHF. Written as DNA, the CDR3 is TGTGCTAGCAGCCATGGTGGTAGGGGGCTGGATAGCAATCAGCCCCAGCATTTT.

This chain joins TRBV5-1 and TRBJ1-3, with D possibly TRBD1 on 6 matching bases. From germline, CDR1 is SGHRS and CDR2 YFSETQ. V was trimmed by 4 bases and J by 4 bases, leaving 15 bases between them. This CDR3 has 15 residues. In DNA form, the CDR3 reads TGCGCCAGCAGCACGACAGGTCTCTCGGGAAACACCATATATTTT. Its translation is CASSTTGLSGNTIYF.

The chain is built from TRBV28 and TRBJ2-7, with 11 bases lining up with TRBD1. Germline assignment: CDR1 MDHEN and CDR2 SYDVKM. The CDR3 has 14 amino acids. V was pared by 6 bases and J by 6 bases, with 7 bases of the junction left unmatched. The CDR3 sequence: CASSYTGTGGEQYF. CDR3 coding DNA: TGTGCCAGCAGCTACACCGGGACAGGGGGCGAGCAGTACTTC.

The V call is TRBV19, the J call TRBJ2-7; TRBD1 matches at 9 bases. The ends lost 6 bases at V and 7 bases at J; junction bases unmatched: 4. CDR1 is LNHDA and CDR2 is SQIVND in the germline V gene (reference sequence). The CDR3 runs 12 residues. In nucleotides, the CDR3 is TGTGCCAGTAGCGGGACAGGGTGGGAGCAGTACTTC. It translates to CASSGTGWEQYF.

The chain has TRBV7-9 and TRBJ2-3, with no clear D. The CDR3 spans 14 residues. Looked up from germline, CDR1 is SEHNR and CDR2 is FQNEAQ (reference sequence). V lost 5 bases and J lost 2, with 11 bases in between. The CDR3 DNA reads as TGTGCCAGCAGCACCCTATCCCTCACAGATACGCAGTATTTT. This codes for CASSTLSLTDTQYF.

This clone was counted a single time. The chain recombines TRBV2 with TRBJ2-7, with 10 bases lining up with TRBD2. J lost 3 bases, V lost 7 bases, and 9 bases had no gene match. This CDR3 has 15 amino acids. CDR1 SNHLY and CDR2 FYNNEI come from the germline V gene. The CDR3 sequence is CASKAGTSAGYEQYF. DNA of the CDR3: TGTGCCAGCAAAGCCGGGACTAGCGCCGGCTACGAGCAGTACTTC.

This chain joins TRBV28 and TRBJ2-2, with D perhaps TRBD1 or TRBD2 (5 bases each). There are 14 residues in the CDR3. V lost 6 bases, J lost 0 bases, and 8 bases lay in between. Germline CDR1 MDHEN, CDR2 SYDVKM. CDR3 in DNA: TGTGCCAGCAGGGGACCCTCGAACACCGGGGAGCTGTTTTTT. Residues: CASRGPSNTGELFF.